This T cell receptor beta chain was retrieved from a study of cytomegalovirus exposure and HLA in healthy donors. The CDR3 sequence is 15 residues long. V dropped 5 bases and J dropped 4 bases, with 18 bases sitting between them. CDR1 and CDR2 from the germline V gene are MDHEN and SYDVKM. Primers included in the PCR were 60 Vbeta and 13 Jbeta primers. TCRdb's copy holds only in-frame clones and misses some; the assay was immunoSEQ multiplex PCR. Here the sample spans fewer than 250,000 clones, under 80% being singletons. The sequence was obtained from a woman in her twenties or thirties in good health and CMV-seronegative. The chain employs TRBV28 and TRBJ2-7, with TRBD2 as a possible D gene (6 bases). The sample consisted of PBMCs. CDR3 residues: CASSLQRDLKYEQYF. The DNA for the CDR3 is TGTGCCAGCAGTCTCCAAAGGGACTTAAAATACGAGCAGTACTTC.